These T cell receptor beta chains were read from a single sample in a study of T cell responses to AZD1222 COVID-19 vaccine. The protocol was immunoSEQ multiplex PCR, while the TCRdb copy is restricted to in-frame clones and leaves out a portion. Of some 110,000 clones listed, 75% to 90% are singletons. Here the sequenced sample was peripheral blood, taken on day 0 of AZD1222 vaccination. The receptor set was obtained from an adult in good health. Both conserved end residues are part of each CDR3. Each record gives: V gene, D gene, clone size, J gene, CDR3 DNA, CDR3 protein. D genes are given only for firm matches. Size is stated for part of the rows, as once, few or many counts, or as a class when the clone is expanded.

TRBV7-9,.,.,TRBJ1-1,TGTGCCAGCAGCCCCGGGGTAGGGGAGGGCCAGGGCACTGAAGCTTTCTTT,CASSPGVGEGQGTEAFF
TRBV28,.,once,TRBJ1-2,TGTGCCAGCAGTTTGGGGGGGGCCGCCGGCCCCTATGGCTACACCTTC,CASSLGGAAGPYGYTF
TRBV11-2,TRBD1,.,TRBJ2-3,TGTGCCAGCAGCTTAGTGGCAGGGGGCGCAGATACGCAGTATTTT,CASSLVAGGADTQYF
TRBV4-3,.,.,TRBJ2-7,TGCGCCAGCAGCCAAGAATCCCGTGGGTCCTACGAGCAGTACTTC,CASSQESRGSYEQYF
TRBV28,.,.,TRBJ1-1,TGTGCCAGCAGGTCAATGACGGGGCGGGGGACTGAAGCTTTCTTT,CASRSMTGRGTEAFF
TRBV29-1,TRBD2,.,TRBJ2-1,TGCAGCGTAGCGGGAGCGGGCAATGAGCAGTTCTTC,CSVAGAGNEQFF
TRBV30,TRBD1,.,TRBJ1-5,TGTGCCTGGAGTACAGGGACAGGGGGACAGCCCCAGCATTTT,CAWSTGTGGQPQHF
TRBV19,.,.,TRBJ2-1,TGTGCCAGTAGTATCGTCCGAAGGCCCGACGGGCAGTTCTTC,CASSIVRRPDGQFF
TRBV12-3/TRBV12-4,.,.,TRBJ1-2,TGTGCCAGCAGCCGGAGGAACTATGGCTACACCTTC,CASSRRNYGYTF
TRBV7-9,.,.,TRBJ1-4,TGTGCCAGCAGCCGGGGGAGGACGGCTGAAAAACTGTTTTTT,CASSRGRTAEKLFF
TRBV28,.,few,TRBJ1-2,TGTGCCATCGAGGCGGGGGGCGGCTATGGCTACACCTTC,CAIEAGGGYGYTF
TRBV15,.,.,TRBJ2-1,TGTGCCACCAGCCGGGATTATTACAATGAGCAGTTCTTC,CATSRDYYNEQFF
TRBV3-1/TRBV3-2,.,.,TRBJ2-7,TGTGCCAGCAGCCAAGAGGTCGTCGGTCTCGGCGAGCAGTACTTC,CASSQEVVGLGEQYF
TRBV20-1,TRBD2,.,TRBJ2-5,TGCAGTGCTAGACGGGCGGGGGCCCAGTACTTC,CSARRAGAQYF